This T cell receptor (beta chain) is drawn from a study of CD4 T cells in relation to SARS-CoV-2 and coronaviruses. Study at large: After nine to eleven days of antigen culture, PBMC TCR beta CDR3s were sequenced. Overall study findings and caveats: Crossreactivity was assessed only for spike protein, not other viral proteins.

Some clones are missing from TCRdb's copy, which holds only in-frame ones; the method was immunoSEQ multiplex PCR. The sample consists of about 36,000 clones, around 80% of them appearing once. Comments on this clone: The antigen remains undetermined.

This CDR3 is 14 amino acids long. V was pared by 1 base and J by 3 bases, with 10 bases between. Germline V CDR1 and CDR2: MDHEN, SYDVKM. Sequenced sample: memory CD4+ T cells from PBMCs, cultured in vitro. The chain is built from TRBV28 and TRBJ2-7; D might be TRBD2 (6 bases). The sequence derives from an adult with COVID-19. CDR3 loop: CASSLFSGSYEQYF. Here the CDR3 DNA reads TGTGCCAGCAGTTTATTTTCCGGGAGCTACGAGCAGTACTTC.